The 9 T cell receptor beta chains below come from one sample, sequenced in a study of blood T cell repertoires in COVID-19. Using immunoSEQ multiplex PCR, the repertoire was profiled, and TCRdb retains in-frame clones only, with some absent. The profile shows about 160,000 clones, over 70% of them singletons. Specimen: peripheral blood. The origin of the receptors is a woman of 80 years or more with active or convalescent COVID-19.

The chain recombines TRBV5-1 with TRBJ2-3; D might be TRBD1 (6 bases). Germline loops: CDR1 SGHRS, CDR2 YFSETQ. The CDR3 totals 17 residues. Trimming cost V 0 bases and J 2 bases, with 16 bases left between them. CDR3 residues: CASSLAKNGQLTDTQYF. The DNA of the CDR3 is TGCGCCAGCAGCTTGGCAAAAAACGGACAGCTCACAGATACGCAGTATTTT.

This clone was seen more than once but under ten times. The DNA of the CDR3 is TGTGCCAGCAGCCCTGGGACAGGTTATTGGCCCCAGCATTTT. This translates into CASSPGTGYWPQHF. The rearrangement joins TRBV7-2 to TRBJ1-5, with 8 bases fitting TRBD1. The germline CDR1 and CDR2 sequences are SGHTA and FQGNSA. The length of the CDR3 is 14 residues. Trimming took 5 bases from V and 9 from J; bases not matched to a gene: 9.

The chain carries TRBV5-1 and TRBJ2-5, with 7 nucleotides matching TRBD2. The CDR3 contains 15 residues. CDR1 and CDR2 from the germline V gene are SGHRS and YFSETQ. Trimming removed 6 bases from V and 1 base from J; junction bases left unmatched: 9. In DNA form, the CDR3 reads TGCGCCAGCACTGAAAGCGGGGCTACCCAAGAGACCCAGTACTTC. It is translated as CASTESGATQETQYF.

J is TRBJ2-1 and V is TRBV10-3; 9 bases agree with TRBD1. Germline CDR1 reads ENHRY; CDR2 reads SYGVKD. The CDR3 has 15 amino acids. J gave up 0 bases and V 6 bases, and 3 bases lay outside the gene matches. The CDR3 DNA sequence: TGTGCCATCAGCGAGACAGGGGGCTCCTACAATGAGCAGTTCTTC. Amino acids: CAISETGGSYNEQFF.

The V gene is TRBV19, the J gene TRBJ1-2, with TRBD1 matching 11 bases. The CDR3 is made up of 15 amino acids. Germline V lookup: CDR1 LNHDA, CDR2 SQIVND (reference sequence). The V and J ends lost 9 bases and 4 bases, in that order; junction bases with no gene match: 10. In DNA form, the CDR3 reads TGTGCCAGCTCTTCCGGGACAGGGGGATCCTATGGCTACACCTTC. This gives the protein CASSSGTGGSYGYTF.

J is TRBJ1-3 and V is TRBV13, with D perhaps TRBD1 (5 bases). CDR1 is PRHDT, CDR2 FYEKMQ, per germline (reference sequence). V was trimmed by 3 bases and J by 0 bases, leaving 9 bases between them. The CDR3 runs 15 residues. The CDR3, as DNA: TGTGCCAGCAGCTTGTGGGGGGACTCTGGAAACACCATATATTTT. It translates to CASSLWGDSGNTIYF.

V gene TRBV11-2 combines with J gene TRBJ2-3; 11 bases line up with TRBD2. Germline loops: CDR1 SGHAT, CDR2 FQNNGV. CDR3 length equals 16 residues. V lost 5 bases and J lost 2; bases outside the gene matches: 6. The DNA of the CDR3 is TGTGCCAGCAGCCGTGGACTAGCGGGCTTCACAGATACGCAGTATTTT. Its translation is CASSRGLAGFTDTQYF.

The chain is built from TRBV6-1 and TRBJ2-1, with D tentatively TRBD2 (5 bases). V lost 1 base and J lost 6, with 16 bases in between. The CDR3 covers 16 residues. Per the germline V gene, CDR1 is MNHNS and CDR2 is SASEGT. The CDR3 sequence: CASSEERVQIPNEQFF. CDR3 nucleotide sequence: TGTGCCAGCAGTGAAGAGAGGGTACAAATCCCCAATGAGCAGTTCTTC.

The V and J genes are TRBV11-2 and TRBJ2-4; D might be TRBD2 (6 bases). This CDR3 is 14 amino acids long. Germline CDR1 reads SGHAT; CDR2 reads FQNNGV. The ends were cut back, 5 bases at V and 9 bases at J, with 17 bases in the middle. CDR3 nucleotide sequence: TGTGCCAGCAGCCTTAATCTCTTGGGAGGCATTCAGTACTTC. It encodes CASSLNLLGGIQYF.